One and the same sample provided the 8 T cell receptor beta chains below, sequenced in a study of shared clonotypes between healthy human individuals. Clones were sequenced by immunoSEQ multiplex PCR, and TCRdb holds only the in-frame ones, with some missing. The table shows hundreds of thousands of clones, with approximately 71% occurring only once. The specimen sequenced was PBMCs. The receptors derive from a woman in her thirties or forties in good health. Some clones in this sample may be carry-over from other donors' samples.

In nucleotides, the CDR3 is TGTGCCAGCAGCGTCGGGGAAGGCGGTGAGCAGTTCTTC. This gives the protein CASSVGEGGEQFF. The chain uses TRBV7-9 and TRBJ2-1; tentatively, D is TRBD2 (5 bases). The CDR3 is 13 amino acids. CDR1 and CDR2 (germline): SEHNR, FQNEAQ (reference sequence). Trimming stripped 5 bases from V and 9 bases from J, with 14 bases between. The full variable domain, rest sourced from reference TRBV7-9 and TRBJ2-1, is DTGVSQNPRHKITKRGQNVTFRCDPISEHNRLYWYRQTLGQGPEFLTYFQNEAQLEKSRLLSDRFSAERPKGSFSTLEIQRTEQGDSAMYLCASSVGEGGEQFFGPGTRLTVL.

Remarks on this clone: A far larger clone is one base from this, pointing to a likely read error. V usage is TRBV30 and J usage is TRBJ1-1; maybe TRBD1 (5 bases). Trimming pared 5 bases from V and 0 bases from J, leaving 10 bases between. This CDR3 region has 13 residues. CDR1 and CDR2 from the germline V gene are GTSNPN and SVGIG (reference sequence). This chain's CDR3 is CAWGGNMNTEAFF. The CDR3 nucleotides read TGTGCCTGGGGGGGAAACATGAACACTGAAGCTTTCTTT.

The chain combines TRBV25-1 with TRBJ2-1; TRBD2 is a possible D gene (5 bases). Deletions cut 4 bases from V and 3 bases from J, with 16 bases between. The CDR3 totals 16 residues. Germline V gene lookup returns CDR1 MGHDK and CDR2 SYGVNS. CDR3 sequence (DNA): TGTGCCAGCAGTGGACGGTACGGGAAGGACTACAATGAGCAGTTCTTC. Protein: CASSGRYGKDYNEQFF.

As to this clone: A far larger clone is one nucleotide away, so this likely arose from a read error. The sample carries other DNA sequences with the same CDR3. The chain recombines TRBV30 with TRBJ2-5; D possibly corresponds to TRBD1 (5 bases). Germline V gene lookup returns CDR1 GTSNPN and CDR2 SVGIG (reference sequence). V was pared by 0 bases and J by 7 bases, with 12 bases between. CDR3 length: 13 residues. The CDR3 sequence is CAWSVLQGGTQYF. CDR3 in DNA: TGTGCCTGGAGTGTACTGCAGGGCGGGACCCAGTACTTC. Variable domain in full (rest from reference TRBV30 and TRBJ2-5): SQTIHQWPATLVQPVGSPLSLECTVEGTSNPNLYWYRQAAGRGLQLLFYSVGIGQISSEVPQNLSASRPQDRQFILSSKKLLLSDSGFYLCAWSVLQGGTQYFGPGTRLLVL.

The rearrangement joins TRBV28 to TRBJ1-5; D unclear. From germline, CDR1 is MDHEN and CDR2 SYDVKM. The CDR3 spans 14 residues. The V end lost 6 bases, the J end lost 4 bases, and 13 bases lay between the germline ends. The CDR3: CASRIWSTNQPQHF. In DNA form, the CDR3 reads TGTGCCAGCAGAATTTGGTCCACGAATCAGCCCCAGCATTTT.

This clone has more than one count but fewer than ten. The V gene is TRBV9, the J gene TRBJ1-1, with D tentatively TRBD1 (5 bases). Per the germline V gene, CDR1 is SGDLS and CDR2 is YYNGEE. The CDR3 consists of 13 residues. The V end lost 0 bases, the J end lost 11 bases, and 14 bases lay between the germline ends. CDR3 region: CASSVEIAGLAFF. The CDR3 DNA is TGTGCCAGCAGCGTAGAGATTGCGGGGCTGGCTTTCTTT.

The V gene is TRBV9, the J gene TRBJ2-1, with TRBD2 matching over 7 bases. Looked up from germline, CDR1 is SGDLS and CDR2 is YYNGEE. Unmatched junction bases numbered 9, after V lost 2 bases and J lost 7 bases. CDR3 length equals 15 residues. The CDR3 sequence is CASSVSGALGNEQFF. The CDR3 DNA reads TGTGCCAGCAGCGTGAGCGGGGCATTGGGAAATGAGCAGTTCTTC. The whole variable domain, filled in from reference TRBV9 and TRBJ2-1, reads DSGVTQTPKHLITATGQRVTLRCSPRSGDLSVYWYQQSLDQGLQFLIQYYNGEERAKGNILERFSAQQFPDLHSELNLSSLELGDSALYFCASSVSGALGNEQFFGPGTRLTVL.

Turning to this clone: A read error is the likely source, as a far larger clone sits one nucleotide away. The chain has TRBV11-2 and TRBJ1-3; D is undetermined. Looked up from germline, CDR1 is SGHAT and CDR2 is FQNNGV. The CDR3 is 15 amino acids. Trimming removed 5 bases at V and 0 bases at J, with 11 bases between. CDR3 nucleotide sequence: TGTGCCAGCAGCCCCAGGAGCAGCTCTGGAAACACCATATATTTT. This encodes CASSPRSSSGNTIYF.